This T cell receptor (beta chain) was obtained from a study of control samples from healthy donors and cancer patients. Clones were sequenced by immunoSEQ multiplex PCR, and TCRdb holds only the in-frame ones, with some missing. The table records roughly 100,000 clones, about 90% of them present only once. Trimming took off 8 bases at V and 4 bases at J, with 14 bases between the two ends. This CDR3 is built from 13 residues. The rearrangement joins TRBV12-3 or TRBV12-4 to TRBJ1-1; the D gene is possibly TRBD1 (5 bases). The sample comprised blood. This clonotype originated in a young man in good health. The CDR3 loop is CASDNRLGTEAFF. As DNA, the CDR3 is TGTGCCAGCGATAACAGGCTGGGCACTGAAGCTTTCTTT.